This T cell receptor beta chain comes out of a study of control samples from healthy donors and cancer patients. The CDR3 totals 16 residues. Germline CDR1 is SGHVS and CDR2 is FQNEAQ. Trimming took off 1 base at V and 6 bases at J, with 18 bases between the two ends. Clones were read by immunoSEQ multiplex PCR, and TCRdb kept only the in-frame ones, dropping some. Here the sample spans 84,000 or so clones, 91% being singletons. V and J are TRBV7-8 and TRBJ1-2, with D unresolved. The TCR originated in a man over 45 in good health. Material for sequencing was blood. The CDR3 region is CASSLEGWKTYNGYTF. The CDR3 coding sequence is TGTGCCAGCAGCTTAGAGGGTTGGAAGACCTATAATGGCTACACCTTC.